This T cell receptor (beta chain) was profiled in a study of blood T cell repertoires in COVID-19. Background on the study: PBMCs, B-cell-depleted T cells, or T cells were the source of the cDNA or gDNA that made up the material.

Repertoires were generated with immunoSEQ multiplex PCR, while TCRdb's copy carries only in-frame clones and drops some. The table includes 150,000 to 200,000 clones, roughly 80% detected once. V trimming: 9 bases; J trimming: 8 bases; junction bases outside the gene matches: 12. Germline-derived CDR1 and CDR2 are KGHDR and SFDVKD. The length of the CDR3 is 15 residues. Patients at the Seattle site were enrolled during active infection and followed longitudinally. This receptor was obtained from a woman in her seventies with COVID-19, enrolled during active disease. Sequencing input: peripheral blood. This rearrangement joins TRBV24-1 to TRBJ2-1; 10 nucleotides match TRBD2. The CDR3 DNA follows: TGTGCCACCGCATCCTTTAGCGGGAGGATCTATGAGCAGTTCTTC. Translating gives CATASFSGRIYEQFF.